The present T cell receptor beta chain was sequenced within a study of beta chain features in type 1 diabetes (dated by TCRdb to 2017 to 2018). About the study as a whole: Mean age, gender distribution, total cell number and subset yield were not different between patients and healthy donors. A total of over 95,000,000 sorted cells were examined across all samples, and RNA yield correlated strongly with the number of cells per subset. In the study, recently diagnosed type 1 diabetes patients and matched healthy donors were compared on the TCRB repertoires of their sorted circulating CD4+ T cell subsets. Naive and central memory subsets were obtained from all 30 or so donors, but regulatory and stem cell-like memory subsets were isolated from only 8 patients and roughly eight healthy donors.

The entire isolated RNA was reverse transcribed using the High Capacity cDNA Reverse Transcription Kit, and thus expressed TCRB transcripts were sequenced. Deep immunoSEQ sequencing was applied to naive, central memory and regulatory T cell samples, giving an average of roughly 3.3 million total reads per sample. Sorted cells were lysed in RLT buffer, and RNA was extracted using DNase-treated RNeasy Micro or Mini kits according to cell number. To prevent cross-contamination, every cell subset was processed on its own, while patient and healthy donor samples were processed together. The immunoSEQ multiplex PCR was used to amplify TCRB sequences from cDNA, yielding 87-bp fragments that span the CDR3 region. The amplicons were sequenced using the Illumina HiSeq platform. The study's own analysis went as follows. Synthetic template baselines were used to correct PCR bias computationally, reads within Hamming distance 2 were collapsed together, and singletons that could not be merged were discarded. Reads were aligned to IMGT to assign V, D and J genes, CDR3 length, and insertions or deletions at six rearrangement sites. Within each subset, clonotype counts were normalized to sorted cell number, and only after that were true diversity and Gini coefficients computed with the tcR R package. Repertoire sharing was quantified using the overlap coefficient calculated on TCRB nucleotide sequences. As stored in TCRdb, this immuneACCESS dataset retains in-frame rearrangements with V and J assigned. A fraction of the clones does not appear; measured against another copy, unresolved V genes explain less than half of the discrepancy, and the remainder lacks a known reason. V, J and clone size are taken as reported in that table, and D and trimming were inferred from the DNA itself. This sample comprises about 160,000 clones, 7% to 10% of them detected only once. The top ten clones comprise approximately 2.2% of the sample.

On this clone itself: Its antigen is currently not known. Base qualities are not provided; no much larger clone lies one nucleotide away.

Each donor gave one peripheral blood draw, averaging roughly 100 mL, which was collected into heparinised tubes. Naive, central memory, regulatory and stem cell-like memory CD4+ T cells were sorted on a BD FACSAria II using a panel including CD45RO, CCR7, CD25, CD127, CD95 and CD27. Purity was above 98% for every sorted population. Right away, PBMCs were isolated by Lymphoprep density gradient centrifugation and were stained directly, with no culture step. To minimize batch effects, samples were stained and sorted in pairs, one healthy donor with one patient per experiment. General findings and caveats noted by the study authors: Type 1 diabetes patients showed a moderate but significant shortening of TCRB CDR3 length in all four CD4+ subsets. Patients with type 1 diabetes made fewer insertions and deleted more nucleotides at VDJ recombination sites, implying thymic rearrangement abnormalities. The naive, central memory and regulatory TCRB repertoires appeared to resemble one another more closely among patients than among healthy donors. Shorter templates might have been favored by PCR, but patient and control samples were amplified and corrected together, so both groups would have been affected equally by any skew. Because cDNA rather than genomic DNA was sequenced, highly expressing activated cells could have been over-represented, although no difference in activation and CD3 levels was found between groups. Because small numbers of individuals were included in the HLA sub-analyses, any influence of HLA type on TCRB rearrangement was left unresolved.

A distance of 11 bases separates the germline ends of V and J, which lose 2 bases and 3 bases respectively. CDR1 and CDR2 are read off the germline V gene (reference sequence) as GTSNPN and SVGIG. Including cysteine and phenylalanine, the CDR3 has 13 amino acids. The read is trimmed to its CDR3 DNA, 39 bases read in frame from base 1. What was sequenced was central memory CD4+ T cells from blood. This receptor was identified in a woman between 18 and 29 years old in good health. This sequence uses TRBV30 and TRBJ2-7; TRBD1 is perhaps the D gene, given 6 matching bases. CDR3 sequence: CAWSQGMGYEQYF. The base sequence is TGTGCCTGGAGTCAGGGGATGGGCTACGAGCAGTACTTC.